The T cell receptor beta chain described here comes from a study of identical twins. TCRdb used MiXCR to reprocess the 5' RACE reads, holding one entry per CDR3 protein. The sample holds about 690,000 distinct CDR3 sequences, over 5% seen once. V was pared by 6 bases and J by 2 bases, with 18 bases between. CDR3 length: 16 residues. There are a few counts of this clonotype. The sample was naive T cells sorted from blood. V usage is TRBV12-3 or TRBV12-4 and J usage is TRBJ2-3; D might be TRBD1 (6 bases). This sequence originates from a man aged 18 to 35 in good health. The CDR3 DNA sequence: TGTGCCAGCAGCAGTCAGGACAGCTTTCTCACAGATACGCAGTATTTT. Its protein is CASSSQDSFLTDTQYF.